The T cell receptor beta chain under discussion was sequenced for a study of shared clonotypes between healthy human individuals. For the study at large: The study enrolled a couple of women and a few men aged 18 to 49.

The CDR3 spans 15 residues. The V and J ends lost 2 bases and 3 bases respectively, with 14 bases between them. Per germline, CDR1 SEHNR and CDR2 FQNEAQ (reference sequence). Points on this clone: Antigen: not known.

Study-level findings and limits: In several donors, roughly 5.2% of naive CD4 clonotypes appeared in common. Some clonotypes were shared by all four sorted-subset donors, while others were not shared. The non-shared ones had lower generation probabilities than the shared ones.

The study drew its donors from healthy HIV-negative adults without recent acute infections or vaccinations. TCRdb's copy holds only in-frame clones and misses some; the assay was immunoSEQ multiplex PCR. Seen here are some 500,000 clones, roughly 95% observed once, and the top ten hold approximately 0.067%. The source material was naive CD4+ T cells sorted from blood. Documented subset: CD45RA+ positively selected. This TCR was recovered from a woman aged 30 to 39 in good health. The V call is TRBV7-9, the J call TRBJ2-7; possibly TRBD1 for D (6 bases). The DNA for the CDR3 is TGTGCCAGCAGCTTATGGGGAGACAGGATCTACGAGCAGTACTTC. Translating it yields CASSLWGDRIYEQYF.